The sequence of this T cell receptor (beta chain) was determined in a study of cytomegalovirus exposure and HLA in healthy donors. Overall study findings and caveats: Analyzed later, most CMV-associated TCR beta chains appeared HLA-restricted. Within an earlier analysis, most TCR beta V segments proved productive either about 90% or about 30% of the time. Donors belonging to an Asian-associated ancestry cluster reportedly showed fewer N-insertions in productive TCRs than the roughly 700-donor mean, according to what a later analysis found.

A word on this clone: Antigen specificity is unknown.

CDR3 length: 17 residues. Per the germline V gene, CDR1 is MGHRA and CDR2 is YSYEKL. V lost 0 bases to trimming and J lost 4 bases; unmatched junction nucleotides: 8. With 60 Vbeta and 13 Jbeta primers, the PCR was carried out. The assay was immunoSEQ multiplex PCR, and TCRdb's table has in-frame clones only and misses some. Here the sample spans around 97,000 clones, 9.4% being singletons. This rearrangement joins TRBV4-1 to TRBJ2-1; 8 positions match TRBD2. The material sequenced was PBMCs. The clonotype comes from a man aged 50 or older in good health and CMV-seropositive. CDR3 in DNA: TGCGCCAGCAGCCAAGAATTTTGGTCTAGCGGGTACAATGAGCAGTTCTTC. Its protein is CASSQEFWSSGYNEQFF.